This TCR beta chain is drawn from a study of blood T cell repertoires in COVID-19. The germline CDR1 and CDR2 sequences are LNHDA and SQIVND (reference sequence). The V gene end was trimmed by 5 bases and the J gene end by 5 bases; junction bases not matched to a gene: 7. This CDR3 has 15 amino acids. Produced via immunoSEQ multiplex PCR; TCRdb's table is partial and in-frame only. Altogether about 200,000 clones are present, around 81% being singletons, with the ten largest covering 4.5% to 7%. Sequenced material: peripheral blood. The chain links TRBV19 to TRBJ1-1; TRBD1 matches 11 bases. This sequence originates from a woman in her sixties or seventies with acute or convalescent COVID-19. CDR3 region: CASSFRTGGRTEAFF. For the CDR3, the DNA is TGTGCCAGTAGTTTTAGGACAGGGGGCAGGACTGAAGCTTTCTTT.